One and the same sample provided the 32 T cell receptor beta chains below, sequenced in a study of T cell changes during pregnancy in multiple sclerosis. Profiling relied on immunoSEQ multiplex PCR, and the TCRdb table lists in-frame clones only, not all of them. The sample lists roughly 26,000 clones; roughly nine tenths were seen once. Specimen: CD8+ T cells from peripheral blood mononuclear cells, collected in the second trimester of pregnancy. The source is a female donor with multiple sclerosis, enrolled in a pregnancy study.

This rearrangement joins TRBV15 to TRBJ2-1; 8 positions agree with TRBD1. The CDR3 loop spans 15 amino acids. Germline V gene lookup returns CDR1 LNHNV and CDR2 YYDKDF (reference sequence). The trim removed 1 base at V and 7 bases at J, leaving 6 bases unmatched. DNA for the CDR3: TGTGCCACCAGCAGAGGGACAGGGCCTACTAATGAGCAGTTCTTC. Translation: CATSRGTGPTNEQFF. The whole variable domain, filled in from reference TRBV15 and TRBJ2-1, reads DAMVIQNPRYQVTQFGKPVTLSCSQTLNHNVMYWYQQKSSQAPKLLFHYYDKDFNNEADTPDNFQSRRPNTSFCFLDIRSPGLGDTAMYLCATSRGTGPTNEQFFGPGTRLTVL.

The V and J genes are TRBV13 and TRBJ1-1; no definite D call. Germline V lookup: CDR1 PRHDT, CDR2 FYEKMQ (reference sequence). The CDR3 has 15 residues. V lost 7 bases and J 3 bases, leaving 18 bases between the germline ends. CDR3 in DNA: TGTGCCAGCAACTGCATTGATAAGGGAGACACTGAAGCTTTCTTT. It yields the protein CASNCIDKGDTEAFF. The complete variable domain, with remaining parts taken from reference TRBV13 and TRBJ1-1, reads AAGVIQSPRHLIKEKRETATLKCYPIPRHDTVYWYQQGPGQDPQFLISFYEKMQSDKGSIPDRFSAQQFSDYHSELNMSSLELGDSALYFCASNCIDKGDTEAFFGQGTRLTVV.

This clone was counted once. J is TRBJ2-7 and V is TRBV19; 8 bases align to TRBD2. Trimming cost V 3 bases and J 0 bases; bases outside gene matches: 4. CDR1 is LNHDA, CDR2 SQIVND, per germline (reference sequence). The CDR3 totals 15 residues. CDR3 nucleotides: TGTGCCAGTAGTATTGGCGGGAGGAACTCCTACGAGCAGTACTTC. Residues: CASSIGGRNSYEQYF.

CDR3 DNA sequence: TGTGCCAGCAGTTTAGCGGGGTACACTGAAGCTTTCTTT. Translating gives CASSLAGYTEAFF. The chain joins TRBV27 to TRBJ1-1, with no clear D. This CDR3 contains 13 residues. The germline V gene encodes CDR1 MNHEY and CDR2 SMNVEV (reference sequence). Trimming left V 2 bases short and J 3 bases short, with 7 bases between.

The V gene is TRBV7-9, the J gene TRBJ2-1; 9 bases are shared with TRBD2. Germline CDR1 is SEHNR and CDR2 is FQNEAQ (reference sequence). V was pared by 5 bases and J by 5 bases, with 10 bases of the junction left unmatched. The CDR3 is 16 amino acids. The CDR3, as DNA: TGTGCCAGCAGCGTGGCTAGCGGGGTCCTAGACAATGAGCAGTTCTTC. It yields the protein CASSVASGVLDNEQFF.

The chain employs TRBV7-2 and TRBJ2-7, with a tentative D call TRBD2 (6 bases). The CDR3 has 16 amino acids. Trimming removed 4 bases from V and 3 bases from J, with 19 bases in between. The germline V gene has CDR1 SGHTA and CDR2 FQGNSA. This chain's CDR3 is CASSSGFGFGSYEQYF. Written as DNA, the CDR3 is TGTGCCAGCAGCTCCGGCTTTGGTTTCGGGAGCTACGAGCAGTACTTC.

The chain has TRBV4-3 and TRBJ2-7, with TRBD2 matching 8 bases. The CDR3 spans 14 residues. Losses at the gene ends were 5 bases for V and 2 bases for J; bases not matched to a gene: 5. Germline CDR1 reads LGHNA; CDR2 reads YSLEER. The CDR3 DNA sequence: TGCGCCAGCAGCGCCACTAGCGGCGCCTACGAGCAGTACTTC. Protein sequence: CASSATSGAYEQYF.

The gene calls are TRBV13 and TRBJ2-3; possible D gene TRBD1, 6 bases. Trimming took off 1 base at V and 4 bases at J, with 21 bases between the two ends. CDR1 PRHDT and CDR2 FYEKMQ come from the germline V gene (reference sequence). The CDR3 is 18 amino acids. The CDR3 bases are TGTGCCAGCAGCTTAGTAAACAGGGCTGGTTTGGTGGCAGATACGCAGTATTTT. Encoded protein: CASSLVNRAGLVADTQYF. Supplemented by reference TRBV13 and TRBJ2-3, the full variable domain reads AAGVIQSPRHLIKEKRETATLKCYPIPRHDTVYWYQQGPGQDPQFLISFYEKMQSDKGSIPDRFSAQQFSDYHSELNMSSLELGDSALYFCASSLVNRAGLVADTQYFGPGTRLTVL.

The chain links TRBV2 to TRBJ2-1; 7 bases are a match to TRBD1. The V gene's germline CDR1 is SNHLY and CDR2 FYNNEI. The trim removed 10 bases at V and 3 bases at J, leaving 3 bases unmatched. The CDR3 is 12 amino acids. The CDR3: CATQGSYNEQFF. CDR3 nucleotide sequence: TGTGCCACACAGGGGAGCTACAATGAGCAGTTCTTC.

In this sample, this clone turned up once. V is TRBV7-8 and J is TRBJ1-2; D is possibly TRBD1 (6 bases). Between the trimmed V and J ends, which lost 5 bases and 2 bases, there was a span of 18 bases. This CDR3 spans 16 amino acids. CDR1 is SGHVS and CDR2 is FQNEAQ in the germline V gene. The DNA of the CDR3 is TGTGCCAGCAGCGCCAGGGGTCAGGGCGCCAACTATGGCTACACCTTC. This translates into CASSARGQGANYGYTF. The variable domain in full, with the rest retrieved from reference TRBV7-8 and TRBJ1-2, is GAGVSQSPRYKVAKRGQDVALRCDPISGHVSLFWYQQALGQGPEFLTYFQNEAQLDKSGLPSDRFFAERPEGSVSTLKIQRTQQEDSAVYLCASSARGQGANYGYTFGSGTRLTVV.

This clone was seen just once. The V call is TRBV7-9, the J call TRBJ2-1; 7 bases fit TRBD2. V lost 4 bases and J lost 0; bases outside the gene matches: 0. The CDR3 contains 14 residues. Germline lookup yields CDR1 SEHNR and CDR2 FQNEAQ (reference sequence). Here the CDR3 reads CASSSGGSYNEQFF. In DNA form, the CDR3 reads TGTGCCAGCAGCTCGGGGGGCTCCTACAATGAGCAGTTCTTC.

This chain links TRBV28 with TRBJ1-2; possible D gene TRBD1, 6 bases. The CDR3 totals 16 residues. The germline V gene has CDR1 MDHEN and CDR2 SYDVKM. V was clipped by 1 base and J by 8 bases, with 20 bases between them. CDR3: CASSLYTGTLFSGYTF. Written as DNA, the CDR3 is TGTGCCAGCAGTTTATACACAGGGACCCTATTTTCCGGCTACACCTTC.

The V call is TRBV7-9, the J call TRBJ2-3, with 8 nucleotides matching TRBD2. Germline-derived CDR1 and CDR2 are SEHNR and FQNEAQ (reference sequence). The CDR3 is made up of 19 amino acids. The V segment lost 5 bases and the J segment 0 bases; nucleotides outside the gene matches: 16. CDR3 bases: TGTGCCAGCAGCCACGTGAGGACTAGCCATCCTTCTAGCACAGATACGCAGTATTTT. Translated, it gives CASSHVRTSHPSSTDTQYF. The full variable domain, with the rest looked up from reference TRBV7-9 and TRBJ2-3, is DTGVSQNPRHKITKRGQNVTFRCDPISEHNRLYWYRQTLGQGPEFLTYFQNEAQLEKSRLLSDRFSAERPKGSFSTLEIQRTEQGDSAMYLCASSHVRTSHPSSTDTQYFGPGTRLTVL.

The chain carries TRBV27 and TRBJ1-5, with 9 bases matching TRBD1. Per germline, CDR1 MNHEY and CDR2 SMNVEV (reference sequence). V gave up 6 bases and J gave up 0 bases; unmatched junction bases: 12. CDR3 length: 18 amino acids. The CDR3 nucleotides are TGTGCCAGCAGCCGCACCGGGACAGGGATTTTTAGCAATCAGCCCCAGCATTTT. This encodes CASSRTGTGIFSNQPQHF.

This sequence joins TRBV5-8 and TRBJ2-3; 10 bases line up with TRBD1. Germline V gene data show CDR1 as SGHTS and CDR2 as YDEGEE. V lost 4 bases, J lost 5 bases, and 4 bases stayed unmatched. This CDR3 spans 14 amino acids. CDR3 in amino acids: CASSIGQGGDTQYF. CDR3 nucleotides: TGTGCCAGCAGCATCGGACAGGGGGGAGATACGCAGTATTTT.

The chain joins TRBV30 to TRBJ2-3; tentatively, D is TRBD2 (6 bases). The CDR3 covers 15 residues. The germline V gene has CDR1 GTSNPN and CDR2 SVGIG (reference sequence). V shed 4 bases and J shed 4 bases, with 18 bases lying between them. CDR3 sequence: CAWNPREVRADTQYF. CDR3 sequence (DNA): TGTGCCTGGAACCCCAGGGAGGTTAGGGCAGATACGCAGTATTTT.

The rearrangement joins TRBV29-1 to TRBJ1-2, with D possibly matching TRBD1 (5 bases). The CDR3 is 13 residues long. The germline V and J ends were trimmed by 6 bases and 4 bases, with 15 bases remaining between them. Germline loops: CDR1 SQVTM, CDR2 ANQGSEA. The chain's CDR3 is CSVGQGVGYGYTF. The CDR3 DNA sequence: TGCAGCGTAGGGCAGGGTGTAGGCTATGGCTACACCTTC.

This clone is a singleton in its sample. The chain has TRBV4-3 and TRBJ2-3; D is possibly TRBD2 (6 bases). Deletions cut 7 bases from V and 2 bases from J, with 16 bases between. Germline CDR1 and CDR2: LGHNA and YSLEER. CDR3 length: 15 amino acids. The CDR3 reads CASKPMAGNTDTQYF. In DNA, the CDR3 is TGCGCCAGCAAGCCAATGGCGGGAAACACAGATACGCAGTATTTT.

This chain connects TRBV7-9 to TRBJ2-4; D is possibly TRBD2 (6 bases). Germline CDR1 and CDR2: SEHNR and FQNEAQ (reference sequence). V lost 5 bases and J 7 bases, leaving 18 bases between the germline ends. CDR3 length: 15 residues. CDR3 nucleotides: TGTGCCAGCAGCCCGGCGCGGGGCCAAGGGAACATTCAGTACTTC. Translated: CASSPARGQGNIQYF.

V is TRBV7-9 and J is TRBJ1-1; TRBD1 agrees at 12 bases. There are 16 residues in the CDR3. The V gene's germline CDR1 is SEHNR and CDR2 FQNEAQ (reference sequence). V was pared by 5 bases and J by 7 bases, with 11 bases of the junction left unmatched. CDR3 DNA sequence: TGTGCCAGCAGCCCACCGCGGGACAGGGGGCTCAGTGAAGCTTTCTTT. Translated, it gives CASSPPRDRGLSEAFF.

The J gene is TRBJ2-7, the V gene TRBV7-6, with 10 bases that match TRBD2. Germline V CDR1 and CDR2: SGHVS, FNYEAQ. Trimming at V came to 1 base and at J to 4 bases, leaving 7 bases not matched to a gene. The CDR3 consists of 16 residues. Written as DNA, the CDR3 is TGTGCCAGCAGCTTAGAGTATCGGACTAGCGGATACGAGCAGTACTTC. Translating gives CASSLEYRTSGYEQYF.

The CDR3 DNA is TGTGCCAGCAGTTTATGGGAGCAACATCAGCCCCAGCATTTT. It yields the protein CASSLWEQHQPQHF. This sequence joins TRBV28 and TRBJ1-5; D unclear. The CDR3 has 14 amino acids. Germline V gene data show CDR1 as MDHEN and CDR2 as SYDVKM. V shed 0 bases and J shed 5 bases, with 8 bases lying between them.

V and J are TRBV28 and TRBJ1-1; D remains unclear. Trimming removed 2 bases at V and 3 bases at J, with 13 bases between. Germline assignment: CDR1 MDHEN and CDR2 SYDVKM. The CDR3 is 15 amino acids. The CDR3 nucleotides are TGTGCCAGCAGTTTAGGCTGGTTAGCTGACACTGAAGCTTTCTTT. This encodes CASSLGWLADTEAFF.

The V gene is TRBV19, the J gene TRBJ2-2; D is unclear. The CDR3 spans 13 residues. Trimming cost V 5 bases and J 2 bases, with 6 bases left between them. Germline CDR1 and CDR2: LNHDA and SQIVND (reference sequence). The chain's CDR3 is CASSALNTGELFF. CDR3 DNA sequence: TGTGCCAGTAGTGCGCTTAACACCGGGGAGCTGTTTTTT. The whole variable domain, remainder taken from reference TRBV19 and TRBJ2-2, is DGGITQSPKYLFRKEGQNVTLSCEQNLNHDAMYWYRQDPGQGLRLIYYSQIVNDFQKGDIAEGYSVSREKKESFPLTVTSAQKNPTAFYLCASSALNTGELFFGEGSRLTVL.

This chain connects TRBV27 to TRBJ2-5, with D hard to call. This CDR3 region has 15 residues. CDR1 is MNHEY and CDR2 is SMNVEV in the germline V gene (reference sequence). Trimming shortened V by 0 bases and J by 5 bases, and 13 bases separated the two germline ends. The CDR3, as DNA: TGTGCCAGCAGTTTATCAGGTCGGGTTGCGGAGACCCAGTACTTC. Translating gives CASSLSGRVAETQYF.

The genes are TRBV18 and TRBJ2-5; D gene unclear. V lost 3 bases and J lost 3, with 14 bases in between. This CDR3 has 15 amino acids. Germline assignment: CDR1 KGHSH and CDR2 LQKENI. The CDR3 coding sequence is TGTGCCAGCTCACCCCCGACACAATTGAAAGAGACCCAGTACTTC. It specifies CASSPPTQLKETQYF.

The chain is built from TRBV23-1 and TRBJ2-5; 9 bases fit TRBD1. TRBV23-1 carries the ORF label, with uncertain function. V gave up 1 base and J gave up 1 base; unmatched junction bases: 4. CDR3 length equals 16 residues. In DNA form, the CDR3 reads TGCGCCAGCAGTCAATTACCGGGACAGGGCCAAGAGACCCAGTACTTC. Amino acids: CASSQLPGQGQETQYF.

V and J are TRBV15 and TRBJ2-1, with 12 bases fitting TRBD2. Germline trimming cut 0 bases from V and 5 bases from J; bases unmatched to any gene: 5. The CDR3 is 17 residues long. CDR1 is LNHNV, CDR2 YYDKDF, per germline (reference sequence). The CDR3 nucleotides are TGTGCCACCAGCAGAGATCGACTAGCGGGAGCCCACAATGAGCAGTTCTTC. Translating gives CATSRDRLAGAHNEQFF.

V gene TRBV29-1 combines with J gene TRBJ1-2; no firm D call. This CDR3 region has 14 residues. The germline V gene encodes CDR1 SQVTM and CDR2 ANQGSEA. The V and J ends lost 2 bases and 0 bases respectively, with 10 bases between them. The CDR3 region has the DNA TGCAGCGTTGAATTGCCAGGTGCTAACTATGGCTACACCTTC. It is translated as CSVELPGANYGYTF.

This clone came up once. CDR3 DNA: TGTGCCAGCAGCTTTCAGGGGACAGGCGAGCAGTACTTC. Translation gives CASSFQGTGEQYF. The rearrangement joins TRBV7-8 to TRBJ2-7; TRBD1 aligns across 8 bases. Trimming removed 3 bases from V and 6 bases from J; junction bases left unmatched: 4. The length of the CDR3 is 13 residues. CDR1 is SGHVS, CDR2 FQNEAQ, per germline. Full variable domain (outside the CDR3, taken from reference TRBV7-8 and TRBJ2-7): GAGVSQSPRYKVAKRGQDVALRCDPISGHVSLFWYQQALGQGPEFLTYFQNEAQLDKSGLPSDRFFAERPEGSVSTLKIQRTQQEDSAVYLCASSFQGTGEQYFGPGTRLTVT.

The chain's CDR3 is CASRPPTDNEQFF. The CDR3 nucleotides read TGTGCCAGCAGGCCCCCCACTGACAATGAGCAGTTCTTC. The V and J genes are TRBV6-5 and TRBJ2-1, with D unclear. V lost 6 bases to trimming and J lost 5 bases, with 11 bases between them. The CDR3 runs to 13 residues. Germline V gene sequence: CDR1 MNHEY, CDR2 SVGAGI.

This clone was observed at least ten times. The chain employs TRBV5-1 and TRBJ2-1; TRBD2 matches 13 bases. In germline, CDR1 is SGHRS, CDR2 YFSETQ. V gave up 0 bases and J gave up 8 bases; unmatched junction bases: 8. CDR3 length: 17 residues. CDR3 amino acids: CASSLGGRTSGSDEQFF. In DNA form, the CDR3 reads TGCGCCAGCAGCTTGGGGGGAAGGACTAGCGGGAGCGATGAGCAGTTCTTC.